Listed below are T cell receptor beta chains from one sample, sequenced in a study of blood T cell repertoires in COVID-19. This table comes from immunoSEQ multiplex PCR, and its TCRdb copy is limited to in-frame clones, with some not included. Of about 89,000 clones in the sample, about 96% were seen once. Material for sequencing was peripheral blood. Receptors originate from a human donor with active COVID-19. The donor label of this sample is uncertain. Each CDR3 is given with its conserved first and last residue. D genes are given only for firm matches. Rows may omit the clone size; those that give it use once, few, many or a size class.

d_call,v_call,j_call,clone_size,cdr3_aa,cdr3_nt
NA,TRBV28,TRBJ1-4,once,CASSLSRGGVEKLFF,TGTGCCAGCAGTCTTTCTCGGGGAGGTGTTGAAAAACTGTTTTTT
NA,TRBV5-6,TRBJ2-2,NA,CASSYGQPGELFF,TGTGCCAGCAGCTACGGACAGCCCGGGGAGCTGTTTTTT
NA,TRBV5-1,TRBJ2-5,NA,CASSRVQETQYF,TGCGCCAGCAGCAGAGTCCAAGAGACCCAGTACTTC
TRBD1,TRBV11-2,TRBJ1-1,NA,CASSLGTGTGGHTEAFF,TGTGCCAGCAGCTTAGGGACCGGGACAGGGGGCCACACTGAAGCTTTCTTT
TRBD2,TRBV13,TRBJ2-3,NA,CASSLAAGGRNSPDTQYF,TGTGCCAGCAGCTTAGCAGCGGGGGGCCGCAATTCTCCAGATACGCAGTATTTT
TRBD1,TRBV6-2/TRBV6-3,TRBJ2-7,once,CASSYSGGTGNEQYF,TGTGCCAGCAGTTACTCTGGAGGGACAGGGAACGAGCAGTACTTC
TRBD2,TRBV28,TRBJ2-1,NA,CASKKGRAPSAHNEQFF,TGTGCCAGCAAAAAAGGGAGGGCCCCATCCGCCCACAATGAGCAGTTCTTC
NA,TRBV18,TRBJ2-7,NA,CASSQYPYEQYF,TGTGCCAGCTCCCAGTACCCCTACGAGCAGTACTTC
TRBD2,TRBV28,TRBJ2-7,NA,CASSPRGAGAYEQYF,TGTGCCAGCAGTCCGCGTGGGGCGGGAGCCTACGAGCAGTACTTC
TRBD1,TRBV18,TRBJ2-5,NA,CASSPRDKGAWETQYF,TGTGCCAGCTCACCACGAGACAAGGGGGCATGGGAGACCCAGTACTTC
NA,TRBV4-1,TRBJ2-5,NA,CASSQRVSELETQYF,TGCGCCAGCAGCCAACGGGTTTCTGAGTTGGAGACCCAGTACTTC
TRBD2,TRBV5-6,TRBJ2-3,NA,CASSLSGRGFRTDTQYF,TGTGCCAGCAGCTTGAGTGGGCGGGGGTTTCGCACAGATACGCAGTATTTT
TRBD1,TRBV7-9,TRBJ2-1,NA,CASSLGRGQGTGWEQFF,TGTGCCAGCAGCTTAGGAAGGGGACAGGGGACGGGTTGGGAGCAGTTCTTC
NA,TRBV28,TRBJ2-7,NA,CASSTTHASDRWAYEQYF,TGTGCCAGCAGTACAACCCATGCCTCAGACAGGTGGGCCTACGAGCAGTACTTC